One T cell receptor (beta chain) is described in this entry. The antigen remains unidentified. The data derive from a study of T-cell reconstitution after alpha-beta-depleted transplantation in children. Findings and limits, study-wide: At one year after transplant, newly produced T cells mostly accounted for T-cell counts and diversity.

CDR3 length equals 17 residues. Germline CDR1 is DFQATT and CDR2 is SNEGSKA (reference sequence). J lost 5 bases, V lost 5 bases, and 14 bases had no gene match. TCRbeta library construction was performed incorporating unique molecular identifiers. TCRdb recomputed calls from the PCR reads with MiXCR, one row per CDR3 protein. The table lists some 120,000 distinct CDR3 sequences, about 9.5% of them singletons. The chain couples TRBV20-1 to TRBJ2-1, with TRBD2 matching 11 bases. This receptor was identified in a girl under three years old who had a stem cell transplant for combined immunodeficiency, so the T cells may come from the graft donor. This material consisted of PBMCs, mostly from graft donor cells, taken 180 days after TCRalphabeta/CD19-depleted stem cell transplant. CDR3 DNA: TGCAGTGCTGGGAGGCCTAGCGGGGGGTCGACCCACAATGAGCAGTTCTTC. Translation gives CSAGRPSGGSTHNEQFF.